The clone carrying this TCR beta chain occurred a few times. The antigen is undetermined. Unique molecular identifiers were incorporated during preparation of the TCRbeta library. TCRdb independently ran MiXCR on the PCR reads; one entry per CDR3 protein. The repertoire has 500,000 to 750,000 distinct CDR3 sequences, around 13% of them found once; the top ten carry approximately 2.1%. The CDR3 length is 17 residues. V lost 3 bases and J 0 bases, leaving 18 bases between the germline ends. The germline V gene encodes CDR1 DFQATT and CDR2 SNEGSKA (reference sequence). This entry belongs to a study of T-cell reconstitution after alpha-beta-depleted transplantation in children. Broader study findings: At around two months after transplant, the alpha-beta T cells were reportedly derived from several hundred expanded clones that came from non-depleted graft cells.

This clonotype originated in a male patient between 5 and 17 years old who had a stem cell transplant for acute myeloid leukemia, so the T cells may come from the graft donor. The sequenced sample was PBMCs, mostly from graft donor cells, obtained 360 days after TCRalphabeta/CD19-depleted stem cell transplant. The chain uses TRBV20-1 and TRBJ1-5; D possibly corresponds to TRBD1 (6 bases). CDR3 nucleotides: TGCAGTGCTAGGGGCACTTTTTACAGGGATAGCAATCAGCCCCAGCATTTT. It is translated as CSARGTFYRDSNQPQHF.